The text below deals with one T cell receptor beta chain. Its antigen is still unknown. CTLA-4 blockade with ipilimumab, together with focal radiation, was given to patients with chemo-refractory metastatic non-small-cell lung cancer. This record belongs to a study of radiotherapy plus CTLA-4 blockade in lung cancer. Study summary: Objective responses emerged in about 20% of patients, and 30% to 40% attained disease control. Study-level points and caveats: Early clonal dynamics of blood T cells, together with interferon-beta, were reported as the best response predictor. Tumor-derived TCR clones expanded in blood after radiotherapy plus ipilimumab.

Libraries were prepared by immunoSEQ multiplex PCR; TCRdb keeps only in-frame clonotypes and omits some of them. Of 85,000 to 130,000 clones in the sample, approximately 81% were seen once. From germline, CDR1 is MGHRA and CDR2 YSYEKL. This CDR3 has 14 residues. The V gene lost 0 bases and the J gene lost 7 bases, with 12 bases spanning the gap. The chain combines TRBV4-1 with TRBJ2-5; D is unclear. The sequenced sample was peripheral blood, obtained from a patient treated with radiotherapy plus ipilimumab. This TCR derives from a human donor with non-small cell lung cancer that progressed on radiotherapy plus ipilimumab. Some clones in this sample may be carry-over from other donors' samples. The CDR3 DNA reads TGCGCCAGCAGCCAAGAATTACGGTTGCGGACCCAGTACTTC. Protein: CASSQELRLRTQYF.